One sample yielded the 25 T cell receptor beta chains listed below, sequenced in a study of blood T cell repertoires in COVID-19. Clones were read by immunoSEQ multiplex PCR, and TCRdb kept only the in-frame ones, dropping some. Counted here are 100,000 to 150,000 clones, approximately 74% occurring once; the ten biggest clones make up 5.5%. The sequencing sample was made of peripheral blood. These receptors were collected from a man aged 55 to 70 with acute or convalescent COVID-19.

The chain combines TRBV12-5 with TRBJ1-1; no reliable D call. CDR1 is LGHNT and CDR2 is FRNRAP in the germline V gene. This CDR3 comprises 14 residues. Trimming stripped 0 bases from V and 1 base from J, with 6 bases between. The CDR3 here is CASGLVHQNTEAFF. The CDR3, as DNA: TGTGCTAGTGGTTTGGTACACCAGAACACTGAAGCTTTCTTT.

The chain combines TRBV7-8 with TRBJ2-1; D is possibly TRBD2 (6 bases). Trimming cost V 5 bases and J 6 bases, with 17 bases left between them. The germline V gene has CDR1 SGHVS and CDR2 FQNEAQ. The CDR3 has 15 residues. The CDR3 DNA reads TGTGCCAGCAGCGCCGCCCGGACTAATTCCAATGAGCAGTTCTTC. Its protein product is CASSAARTNSNEQFF.

This clone has only a few counts. Other DNA sequences in the sample encode the same CDR3. The chain combines TRBV19 with TRBJ1-2; TRBD1 aligns across 11 bases. The trim removed 3 bases at V and 6 bases at J, leaving 3 bases unmatched. This CDR3 is built from 14 residues. The germline V gene encodes CDR1 LNHDA and CDR2 SQIVND (reference sequence). The CDR3 loop reads CASSMGQGGHGYTF. The DNA of the CDR3 is TGTGCCAGTAGTATGGGACAGGGGGGGCATGGCTACACCTTC. The whole variable domain, filled in from reference TRBV19 and TRBJ1-2, reads DGGITQSPKYLFRKEGQNVTLSCEQNLNHDAMYWYRQDPGQGLRLIYYSQIVNDFQKGDIAEGYSVSREKKESFPLTVTSAQKNPTAFYLCASSMGQGGHGYTFGSGTRLTVV.

The gene calls are TRBV19 and TRBJ1-1; D is perhaps TRBD1 (6 bases). Deletions cut 6 bases from V and 1 base from J, with 12 bases between. Per germline, CDR1 LNHDA and CDR2 SQIVND (reference sequence). CDR3 length equals 14 residues. CDR3 in DNA: TGTGCCAGTAGGGGAACAGGGAAGAACACTGAAGCTTTCTTT. It codes for CASRGTGKNTEAFF.

This clone was counted only a few times. V usage is TRBV5-1 and J usage is TRBJ1-3, with D tentatively TRBD1 (5 bases). There are 15 residues in the CDR3. V lost 3 bases, J lost 6 bases, and 16 bases lay in between. CDR1 is SGHRS, CDR2 YFSETQ, per germline. CDR3 region: CASSSRGELKNTIYF. In nucleotides, the CDR3 is TGCGCCAGCAGCTCCCGGGGGGAGTTGAAAAACACCATATATTTT.

The chain joins TRBV11-3 to TRBJ1-1, with D maybe TRBD1 (5 bases). V was shortened by 5 bases and J by 4 bases, with 14 bases between the two germline ends. Germline V gene data show CDR1 as SGHNT and CDR2 as YENEEA. CDR3 length equals 14 residues. As DNA, the CDR3 is TGTGCCAGCAGCCAGACCGCGGGGGGCACTGAAGCTTTCTTT. It is translated as CASSQTAGGTEAFF.

The V and J genes are TRBV5-5 and TRBJ1-2, with D perhaps TRBD1 (5 bases). The CDR3 length is 11 residues. The V end lost 2 bases, the J end lost 10 bases, and 9 bases lay between the germline ends. Germline loops: CDR1 SGHKS, CDR2 YYEKEE (reference sequence). The CDR3 region has the DNA TGTGCCAGCAGCTTACAGGATACCTACACCTTC. Translating gives CASSLQDTYTF.

The V and J genes are TRBV19 and TRBJ2-1; 10 nucleotides align to TRBD2. Losses at the gene ends were 6 bases for V and 9 bases for J; bases not matched to a gene: 5. Germline CDR1 and CDR2: LNHDA and SQIVND (reference sequence). The CDR3 runs to 13 residues. This CDR3 reads CASSQPSGGEQFF. CDR3 coding DNA: TGTGCCAGTAGCCAACCTAGCGGGGGTGAGCAGTTCTTC. Filled out from reference TRBV19 and TRBJ2-1, the complete variable domain reads DGGITQSPKYLFRKEGQNVTLSCEQNLNHDAMYWYRQDPGQGLRLIYYSQIVNDFQKGDIAEGYSVSREKKESFPLTVTSAQKNPTAFYLCASSQPSGGEQFFGPGTRLTVL.

This clone was counted at least ten times. The chain carries TRBV12-3 or TRBV12-4 and TRBJ2-1, with TRBD2 matching over 9 bases. After removal of 5 bases from V and 7 bases from J, the junction contained 3 bases not matched to a gene. The CDR3 has 13 residues. In DNA, the CDR3 is TGTGCCAGCAGTAATGGACTAGCGAATGAGCAGTTCTTC. It yields the protein CASSNGLANEQFF.

The gene calls are TRBV7-9 and TRBJ1-1, with D possibly being TRBD1 (6 bases). The germline gives CDR1 SEHNR, CDR2 FQNEAQ (reference sequence). V was cut by 3 bases and J by 1 base, with 9 bases left in between. This CDR3 comprises 14 residues. CDR3 in amino acids: CASSLKTGNTEAFF. As DNA, the CDR3 is TGTGCCAGCAGCTTGAAGACAGGGAACACTGAAGCTTTCTTT.

This chain joins TRBV5-8 and TRBJ2-1; 11 nucleotides align to TRBD2. The CDR3 totals 17 residues. V gave up 0 bases and J gave up 4 bases; unmatched junction bases: 6. Germline V gene sequence: CDR1 SGHTS, CDR2 YDEGEE. The CDR3 spells CASSLVWSSGGYNEQFF. The CDR3 coding sequence is TGTGCCAGCAGCTTGGTGTGGTCTAGCGGGGGGTACAATGAGCAGTTCTTC.

This rearrangement joins TRBV11-3 to TRBJ2-7; 7 nucleotides align to TRBD1. Germline assignment: CDR1 SGHNT and CDR2 YENEEA. The CDR3 runs 13 residues. V dropped 4 bases and J dropped 5; count of bases not matched to a gene: 5. The CDR3 reads CASSSRQGHEQYF. CDR3 in DNA: TGTGCCAGCAGCTCTCGACAGGGCCACGAGCAGTACTTC. The full variable domain, with the rest looked up from reference TRBV11-3 and TRBJ2-7, is EAGVVQSPRYKIIEKKQPVAFWCNPISGHNTLYWYLQNLGQGPELLIRYENEEAVDDSQLPKDRFSAERLKGVDSTLKIQPAELGDSAVYLCASSSRQGHEQYFGPGTRLTVT.

The rearrangement uses TRBV4-2 and TRBJ2-7; the D gene is possibly TRBD2 (5 bases). From germline, CDR1 is LGHNA and CDR2 YNFKEQ. This CDR3 has 15 residues. V was cut by 0 bases and J by 0 bases, with 9 bases left in between. Written as DNA, the CDR3 is TGTGCCAGCAGCCAAGAATCAGCGGTCTCCTACGAGCAGTACTTC. Translation: CASSQESAVSYEQYF.

The chain uses TRBV13 and TRBJ2-3, with 10 bases fitting TRBD2. The V and J ends lost 2 bases and 4 bases, in that order; junction bases with no gene match: 3. The CDR3 contains 15 residues. Looked up from germline, CDR1 is PRHDT and CDR2 is FYEKMQ (reference sequence). The CDR3 DNA reads as TGTGCCAGCAGCTTAAAGCTAGCGGGGGCAGATACGCAGTATTTT. Its protein is CASSLKLAGADTQYF.

This chain connects TRBV9 to TRBJ1-4; D might be TRBD1 (5 bases). The CDR3 sequence is 15 residues long. Germline lookup yields CDR1 SGDLS and CDR2 YYNGEE. Trimming removed 1 base from V and 2 bases from J, with 9 bases in between. CDR3 amino acids: CASSVQGMTNEKLFF. CDR3 nucleotide sequence: TGTGCCAGCAGCGTACAGGGAATGACTAATGAAAAACTGTTTTTT.

The rearrangement links TRBV7-2 to TRBJ1-5; 11 bases are a match to TRBD1. The J segment lost 4 bases and the V segment lost 5 bases, leaving 7 bases of the junction unmatched. Germline CDR1 SGHTA, CDR2 FQGNSA. The CDR3 covers 16 residues. The CDR3 DNA reads TGTGCCAGCAGCCCGGGAGGACAGGGGGCAAATCAGCCCCAGCATTTT. It yields the protein CASSPGGQGANQPQHF.

V gene TRBV18 combines with J gene TRBJ1-3; 7 positions agree with TRBD1. The V segment lost 6 bases and the J segment 0 bases; nucleotides outside the gene matches: 8. The CDR3 is made up of 16 amino acids. Looked up from germline, CDR1 is KGHSH and CDR2 is LQKENI. The CDR3 region has the DNA TGTGCCAGCTCGTCCTCTGCAGGGGGCTCTGGAAACACCATATATTTT. Protein: CASSSSAGGSGNTIYF.

This sequence joins TRBV5-1 and TRBJ1-1; D unresolved. Looked up from germline, CDR1 is SGHRS and CDR2 is YFSETQ. Trimming removed 0 bases at V and 6 bases at J, with 12 bases between. This CDR3 spans 14 amino acids. CDR3: CASSLVTSNPEAFF. The CDR3 DNA is TGCGCCAGCAGCTTGGTAACATCAAACCCTGAAGCTTTCTTT.

The V and J genes are TRBV18 and TRBJ2-5; TRBD1 aligns across 8 bases. This CDR3 has 14 amino acids. J lost 4 bases, V lost 3 bases, and 4 bases had no gene match. CDR1 and CDR2 from the germline V gene are KGHSH and LQKENI. This chain's CDR3 is CASSPDRGGETQYF. In DNA, the CDR3 is TGTGCCAGCTCACCTGACAGGGGAGGAGAGACCCAGTACTTC.

The rearrangement links TRBV6-6 to TRBJ2-2; 13 bases are a match to TRBD2. The CDR3 totals 16 residues. Trimming removed 5 bases from V and 7 bases from J; junction bases left unmatched: 7. Germline V CDR1 and CDR2: MNHNY, SVGAGI (reference sequence). CDR3 protein: CASSLTSGGAGGELFF. CDR3 nucleotides: TGTGCCAGCAGTCTTACTAGCGGGGGGGCAGGCGGGGAGCTGTTTTTT.

Comments on this clone: An end of the junction differs from the germline gene, which may be a read error. The chain is built from TRBV14 and TRBJ1-2; no firm D call. This CDR3 has 13 residues. CDR1 and CDR2 (germline): SGHDN, FVKESK. CDR3 sequence reads: CASSEEREWGYTF. CDR3 bases: TGTGCCAGCAGCGAAGAGAGGGAGTGGGGCTACACCTTC.

The chain has TRBV25-1 and TRBJ1-6; 8 positions match TRBD1. Germline values: CDR1 MGHDK, CDR2 SYGVNS. Trimming took 2 bases from V and 6 from J; bases not matched to a gene: 3. The CDR3 loop spans 15 amino acids. The CDR3 DNA follows: TGTGCCAGCAGTGAAAACAGGGGGGTTAATTCACCCCTCCACTTT. It yields the protein CASSENRGVNSPLHF.

The chain joins TRBV25-1 to TRBJ2-7; no reliable D call. Germline CDR1 MGHDK, CDR2 SYGVNS. The V end lost 9 bases, the J end lost 3 bases, and 9 bases lay between the germline ends. The length of the CDR3 is 11 residues. The CDR3 bases are TGTGCCAGAAGCCTCGGCTACGAGCAGTACTTC. Its protein is CARSLGYEQYF.

V and J are TRBV7-8 and TRBJ2-1, with TRBD2 matching 9 bases. The V segment lost 4 bases and the J segment 8 bases; nucleotides outside the gene matches: 9. The CDR3 is 15 residues long. Germline values: CDR1 SGHVS, CDR2 FQNEAQ. The CDR3 loop reads CASSSTGTSIDEQFF. CDR3 DNA sequence: TGTGCCAGCAGCTCAACCGGGACTAGCATCGATGAGCAGTTCTTC.

The genes are TRBV19 and TRBJ2-1; 8 nucleotides agree with TRBD1. With V trimmed by 10 bases and J by 7 bases, 12 bases remained unmatched. The CDR3 runs to 14 residues. Germline CDR1 LNHDA, CDR2 SQIVND (reference sequence). CDR3 DNA sequence: TGTGCCACCAAAACCGGGACAGGAGGTAATGAGCAGTTCTTC. Its protein product is CATKTGTGGNEQFF. The full variable domain, its missing parts supplied by reference TRBV19 and TRBJ2-1, is DGGITQSPKYLFRKEGQNVTLSCEQNLNHDAMYWYRQDPGQGLRLIYYSQIVNDFQKGDIAEGYSVSREKKESFPLTVTSAQKNPTAFYLCATKTGTGGNEQFFGPGTRLTVL.